The rows below give T cell receptor beta chains drawn from one sample of a study of T cells after yellow fever vaccination. Each CDR3 protein is one row after TCRdb ran MiXCR on the 5' RACE reads. This sample has 300,000 or so distinct CDR3 sequences, with roughly 8.4% found just once. Sample: PBMCs, taken roughly 47 days after the first yellow fever vaccination. All receptors come from a man between 18 and 35 years old who received the YFV17D yellow fever vaccine. The CDR3 runs from the conserved cysteine through the conserved F or W. The D gene is left open where the match is weak. Expanded clones are given a class, and other clones once, few, many or no size at all.

TRBV5-1	TRBD1	.	TRBJ1-6	TGCGCCAGCAGCCCCCGGGACAGCCACTCACCCCTCCACTTT	CASSPRDSHSPLHF
TRBV6-1	.	few	TRBJ2-1	TGTGCCAGCAGTGAAGTGACCCTCGCCCATGAGCAGTTCTTC	CASSEVTLAHEQFF
TRBV7-2	.	.	TRBJ2-5	TGTGCCAGCAGCCGCGGGGGCCGAGAAGAGACCCAGTACTTC	CASSRGGREETQYF
TRBV10-3	.	few	TRBJ2-6	TGTGCCATCAGGGGGGGTTCTGGGGCCAACGTCCTGACTTTC	CAIRGGSGANVLTF
TRBV4-1	.	.	TRBJ2-1	TGCGCCAGCAGCCAAAACGGTAGGAATGAGCAGTTCTTC	CASSQNGRNEQFF
TRBV4-2	TRBD1	few	TRBJ2-1	TGTGCCAGCAGCCAAACAGGGACAGGGGGTTCCTACAATGAGCAGTTCTTC	CASSQTGTGGSYNEQFF
TRBV6-2/TRBV6-3	.	few	TRBJ1-5	TGTGCCAGCAGTTCAGGGGTCCAGCCCCAGCATTTT	CASSSGVQPQHF
TRBV19	.	.	TRBJ2-2	TGTGCCAGTAGTATCATTGGGGGGCAGGACACCGGGGAGCTGTTTTTT	CASSIIGGQDTGELFF
TRBV3-1	TRBD1	few	TRBJ1-6	TGTGCCAGCAGCCTGGGGACAGGTAACGCTTCACCCCTCCACTTT	CASSLGTGNASPLHF
TRBV30	TRBD1	.	TRBJ2-2	TGTGCCTGGTGTACCTTACAGGGGGGAGGACCCGGGGAGCTGTTTTTT	CAWCTLQGGGPGELFF
TRBV7-2	.	.	TRBJ2-1	TGTGCCAGCCGTCGGGGGCGATGGGGATACAATGAGCAGTTCTTC	CASRRGRWGYNEQFF
TRBV12-3/TRBV12-4	TRBD1	.	TRBJ2-3	TGTGCCACCGACAGGGCAGATACGCAGTATTTT	CATDRADTQYF
TRBV7-6	TRBD2	few	TRBJ2-2	TGTGCCAGCAGCTTAGTAGGCGGGGGTTGGAACACCGGGGAGCTGTTTTTT	CASSLVGGGWNTGELFF
TRBV29-1	.	few	TRBJ1-1	TGCAGCGTTGACGGACGATTTGAAGCTTTCTTT	CSVDGRFEAFF